The rows below give T cell receptor beta chains drawn from one sample of a study of cytomegalovirus exposure and HLA in healthy donors. Measured with immunoSEQ multiplex PCR; TCRdb has only the in-frame clones, and not every one. The sample yields roughly 100,000 clones, 50% to 65% seen once. The material sequenced was PBMCs. These receptors originate from a man aged 25-45 years in good health and CMV-seropositive. Both conserved end residues are part of each CDR3. D genes are given only for firm matches. Size values are once, few and many counts, or a class for expanded clones, and some rows have none.

DNA,CDR3,J,D,length,V,size
TGCAGCGTTGTGGGAGAGCAAGAGACCCAGTACTTC,CSVVGEQETQYF,TRBJ2-5,-,12,TRBV29-1,few
TGTGCCAGCAGTTCCGATGACTGGAGCAATCAGCCCCAGCATTTT,CASSSDDWSNQPQHF,TRBJ1-5,-,15,TRBV7-8,-
TGCGCCAGCAGCCAAGGTGAGGGCAGGGGATGGACTGAAGCTTTCTTT,CASSQGEGRGWTEAFF,TRBJ1-1,-,16,TRBV4-1,-
TGTGCCAGCAGCTTCAGGACAGGGAATTCCAATGAGCAGTTCTTC,CASSFRTGNSNEQFF,TRBJ2-1,TRBD1,15,TRBV7-9,-
TGTGCCAGCAGCGTCCCTTTGGGGGCCTCTAAGGAGCAGTACTTC,CASSVPLGASKEQYF,TRBJ2-7,-,15,TRBV7-9,few
TGTGCCAGCAGCCAACCCACGGGAGACACCTATGGCTACACCTTC,CASSQPTGDTYGYTF,TRBJ1-2,-,15,TRBV4-2,once
TGTGCCAGCAGTTTCCGGGAATTCCCCTACGAGCAGTACTTC,CASSFREFPYEQYF,TRBJ2-7,-,14,TRBV6-5,-
TGTGCCAGCAGCTTGCCCCAGGGCACAGATACGCAGTATTTT,CASSLPQGTDTQYF,TRBJ2-3,-,14,TRBV5-4,few
TGTGCCAGCAGGGATACAGGGTCGCCCCAGCATTTT,CASRDTGSPQHF,TRBJ1-5,-,12,TRBV2,-
TGTGCCAGCAGCTGGGACAGGGGCGAGCAGTACTTC,CASSWDRGEQYF,TRBJ2-7,TRBD1,12,TRBV7-9,few
TGCGCCAGCAGCTTGGGGACAGACGAGCAGTACTTC,CASSLGTDEQYF,TRBJ2-7,-,12,TRBV5-1,-
TGTGCCAGCACAGGGGGGAATAATTCACCCCTCCACTTT,CASTGGNNSPLHF,TRBJ1-6,TRBD1,13,TRBV9,-
TGTGCCAGCAGTGAAGGGGGACAGGGAGGGGAAAAACTGTTTTTT,CASSEGGQGGEKLFF,TRBJ1-4,TRBD1,15,TRBV6-1,-
TGCGCCAGCAGCTTGGGTCTTGATACGCAGTATTTT,CASSLGLDTQYF,TRBJ2-3,-,12,TRBV5-1,-
TGCGCCAGCAGCTTGGATCGGGAGAACACTGAAGCTTTCTTT,CASSLDRENTEAFF,TRBJ1-1,-,14,TRBV5-1,few
TGTGCCAGTAAGGGCGGGACTACTTACAATGAGCAGTTCTTC,CASKGGTTYNEQFF,TRBJ2-1,TRBD2,14,TRBV19,-
TGTGCCAGCAGGTGGACAGGGCTAGGGGGCTCTGGCTACACCTTC,CASRWTGLGGSGYTF,TRBJ1-2,TRBD1,15,TRBV6-1,-
TGTGCCAGCAGCTTAACGGGGGGATACAATGAGCAGTTCTTC,CASSLTGGYNEQFF,TRBJ2-1,TRBD2,14,TRBV11-2,-
TGTGCCAGCAGCTTAGCGCTAGCGGGATCCTACAATGAGCAGTTCTTC,CASSLALAGSYNEQFF,TRBJ2-1,TRBD2,16,TRBV7-9,-
TGTTCCAGCAGCCCCTTGGGACTAGCGGGGGCCTTCTTC,CSSSPLGLAGAFF,TRBJ2-1,TRBD2,13,TRBV7-9,-
TGTGCAAGGGCCGGGGTGGACTACCCTCGGGGGGAGCAGTACTTC,CARAGVDYPRGEQYF,TRBJ2-7,-,15,TRBV30,-
TGTGCCAGCAGCAGAGGTCCCGGGACAGGGAGCAATCAGCCCCAGCATTTT,CASSRGPGTGSNQPQHF,TRBJ1-5,TRBD1,17,TRBV11-2,-
TGCAGCGTTTATCTGAGAAACACTGAAGCTTTCTTT,CSVYLRNTEAFF,TRBJ1-1,-,12,TRBV29-1,-
TGTGCCAGCACGGGGTCTAGCACAGATACGCAGTATTTT,CASTGSSTDTQYF,TRBJ2-3,-,13,TRBV6-5,-
TGTGCCAGCAGTGAACAGGGGCCAGCCCGCAATCAGCCCCAGCATTTT,CASSEQGPARNQPQHF,TRBJ1-5,-,16,TRBV2,-
TGTGCCAGCAGTCCTTCTAGCGGGGGATACTACGAGCAGTACTTC,CASSPSSGGYYEQYF,TRBJ2-7,TRBD2,15,TRBV2,-
TGTGCCACCAGCAGGGGGACAAGTAGCAATCAGCCCCAGCATTTT,CATSRGTSSNQPQHF,TRBJ1-5,-,15,TRBV15,-
TGTGCCAGCGGCCTGGGACAGCGGACAGATACGCAGTATTTT,CASGLGQRTDTQYF,TRBJ2-3,TRBD1,14,TRBV6-1,-
TGTGCCAGCAGTACGGAGACAAGACAGCCCTATGGCTACACCTTC,CASSTETRQPYGYTF,TRBJ1-2,-,15,TRBV2,-
TGCGCCAGCAGCTTAGCCGGGACTAGCGGGGGGGGTGAGCAGTTCTTC,CASSLAGTSGGGEQFF,TRBJ2-1,TRBD2,16,TRBV5-1,-
TGTGCCAGCAGCACAAAAACAGGGTGGCAGTACTTC,CASSTKTGWQYF,TRBJ2-7,-,12,TRBV9,-
TGTGCCAGAAGAGCGGGGACGAACACCGGGGAGCTGTTTTTT,CARRAGTNTGELFF,TRBJ2-2,TRBD2,14,TRBV2,few
TGCGCCAGCAGCCGGGGGGTGGGCGATCAAGAGACCCAGTACTTC,CASSRGVGDQETQYF,TRBJ2-5,TRBD2,15,TRBV5-1,-
TGTGCCAGCAGCTTAGGTCCCGGTCTAAATGAAAAACTGTTTTTT,CASSLGPGLNEKLFF,TRBJ1-4,-,15,TRBV13,-
TGTGCCAGCAGCACGCCGAGGACAGGGCGAAATGAAGCTTTCTTT,CASSTPRTGRNEAFF,TRBJ1-1,TRBD1,15,TRBV11-2,-
TGTGCCAGCAGCCTACCTCTGGACGAGCAGTACTTC,CASSLPLDEQYF,TRBJ2-7,-,12,TRBV5-4,-
TGCGCCAGCAGCCAAGATCTAGGGGGCTACGAGCAGTACTTC,CASSQDLGGYEQYF,TRBJ2-7,-,14,TRBV4-1,-
TGTGCCAGCAGCTCCGGACAGGAGGGGGGCTACACCTTC,CASSSGQEGGYTF,TRBJ1-2,TRBD1,13,TRBV5-5,-
TGCGCCAGCAGCCCTTTAGCGGGGGAAAACAATGAGCAGTTCTTC,CASSPLAGENNEQFF,TRBJ2-1,TRBD2,15,TRBV4-1,-
TGTGCCAGCAGCTTAGTTGGAGGACGCACAGATACGCAGTATTTT,CASSLVGGRTDTQYF,TRBJ2-3,-,15,TRBV7-2,-
TGTGCCAGCAGCGATTCCGGGACAGGGGCGGGCAACACTGAAGCTTTCTTT,CASSDSGTGAGNTEAFF,TRBJ1-1,TRBD1,17,TRBV9,-
TGCGCCAGCAGCTTGGAGGGGGTGGGGGATACGCAGTATTTT,CASSLEGVGDTQYF,TRBJ2-3,-,14,TRBV5-1,-
TGTGCCAGCAGTGAGGGACAGGGTAATGAAAAACTGTTTTTT,CASSEGQGNEKLFF,TRBJ1-4,TRBD1,14,TRBV2,few
TGCGCCAGCAGCCAACCCGACAGGTCCAATCAGCCCCAGCATTTT,CASSQPDRSNQPQHF,TRBJ1-5,-,15,TRBV4-1,-
TGTGCCAGCAGCCCTTGGGACAACTACGAGCAGTACTTC,CASSPWDNYEQYF,TRBJ2-7,-,13,TRBV27,once
TGTGCCAGCAGTTCCGCAGGGGGCTCCTACGAGCAGTACTTC,CASSSAGGSYEQYF,TRBJ2-7,TRBD1,14,TRBV28,-
TGTGCCAGCAGTTACTCTGCGGGGGAGGTCTACAATGAGCAGTTCTTC,CASSYSAGEVYNEQFF,TRBJ2-1,TRBD2,16,TRBV6-5,medium-sized
TGTGCCAGCAGTTACCCGCCGGGACAGGGACATGAGCAGTTCTTC,CASSYPPGQGHEQFF,TRBJ2-1,TRBD1,15,TRBV6-5,-
TGTGCCAGTAGTATGTGGTGGGGGGACGTCCAAGAGACCCAGTACTTC,CASSMWWGDVQETQYF,TRBJ2-5,-,16,TRBV19,-
TGTGCCAGCAGCTCTGACCGGGACTACAATGAGCAGTTCTTC,CASSSDRDYNEQFF,TRBJ2-1,-,14,TRBV7-9,-
TGTGCCAGCAGTTTATCTTCGGGTTACACCGGGGAGCTGTTTTTT,CASSLSSGYTGELFF,TRBJ2-2,-,15,TRBV27,-
TGTGCCACCAGCAGAGATTCGTTAAACGAGCAGTACTTC,CATSRDSLNEQYF,TRBJ2-7,-,13,TRBV15,-
TGTGCCAGCAGTGAAAGGGCAGGGTCAACCGGGGAGCTGTTTTTT,CASSERAGSTGELFF,TRBJ2-2,-,15,TRBV2,-
TGTGCCAGCAGCTTACTGACAGGGCGGACTGAAGCTTTCTTT,CASSLLTGRTEAFF,TRBJ1-1,TRBD1,14,TRBV5-4,-
TGTGCCAGCAGCCGGGTCCAGGGGGTTACCGGGGAGCTGTTTTTT,CASSRVQGVTGELFF,TRBJ2-2,TRBD1,15,TRBV5-4,-